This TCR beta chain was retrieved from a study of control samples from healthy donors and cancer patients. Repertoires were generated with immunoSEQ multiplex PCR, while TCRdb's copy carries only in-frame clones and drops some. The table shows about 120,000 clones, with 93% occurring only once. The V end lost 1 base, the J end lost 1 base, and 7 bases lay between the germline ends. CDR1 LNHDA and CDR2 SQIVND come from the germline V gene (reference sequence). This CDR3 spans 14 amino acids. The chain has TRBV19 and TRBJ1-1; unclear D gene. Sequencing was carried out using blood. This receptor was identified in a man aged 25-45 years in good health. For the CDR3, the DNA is TGTGCCAGTAGTATAGTGACGGAGAACACTGAAGCTTTCTTT. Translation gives CASSIVTENTEAFF.